This TCR beta chain is from a study of blood T cell repertoires in COVID-19. Across the study: T cells, B-cell-depleted T cells, or PBMCs provided the cDNA or gDNA that served as material.

Each participant's cohort was designated according to participant-reported clinical history. Recovered Cohort 3 donors showed two negative PCRs, clearance, or symptom resolution. This CDR3 has 15 amino acids. CDR1 SEHNR and CDR2 FQNEAQ come from the germline V gene (reference sequence). V shed 5 bases and J shed 5 bases, with 18 bases lying between them. This clone appeared a few times. Only in-frame clones appear in the TCRdb table, and some are missing; sequencing was by immunoSEQ multiplex PCR. The data hold 240,000 or so clones, with roughly 83% observed a single time. The rearrangement joins TRBV7-9 to TRBJ1-1; D is perhaps TRBD1 (6 bases). Sequences were obtained from PBMCs or T cells enriched from blood (not recorded which). The receptor was derived from a woman aged 45 to 65 who had recovered from COVID-19. Written as DNA, the CDR3 is TGTGCCAGCAGCAATCCATTGGGGGCGCGGACTGAAGCTTTCTTT. It codes for CASSNPLGARTEAFF.